This T cell receptor beta chain derives from a study of cytomegalovirus exposure and HLA in healthy donors. PCR amplification relied on 60 Vbeta primers (plus 13 Jbeta primers). Sequenced by immunoSEQ multiplex PCR; TCRdb stores in-frame clones only, minus some. The sample includes some 170,000 clones, about 83% of them seen just once. This clonotype was sampled from a female donor in good health and CMV-seronegative. The sequenced sample consisted of PBMCs.

CDR3 coding DNA: TGTGCCAGCAGTGAAATTAGGACAGGGAAGAACACTGAAGCTTTCTTT. Residues: CASSEIRTGKNTEAFF. The chain carries TRBV2 and TRBJ1-1; TRBD1 agrees at 8 bases. The CDR3 length is 16 residues. The junction had 6 bases not matched to a gene; V was cut back by 2 bases and J by 1 base. Germline V gene sequence: CDR1 SNHLY, CDR2 FYNNEI.